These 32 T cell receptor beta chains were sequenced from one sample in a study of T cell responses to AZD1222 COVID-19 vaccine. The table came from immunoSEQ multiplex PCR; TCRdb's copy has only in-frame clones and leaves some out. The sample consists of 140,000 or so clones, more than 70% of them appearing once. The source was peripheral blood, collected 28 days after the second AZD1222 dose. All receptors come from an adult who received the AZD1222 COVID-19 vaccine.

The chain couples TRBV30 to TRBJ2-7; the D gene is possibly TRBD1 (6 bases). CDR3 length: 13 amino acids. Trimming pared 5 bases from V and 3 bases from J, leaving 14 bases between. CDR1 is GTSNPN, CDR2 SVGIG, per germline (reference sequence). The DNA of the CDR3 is TGTGCCTGGTCACCCGGGACACACTACGAGCAGTACTTC. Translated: CAWSPGTHYEQYF.

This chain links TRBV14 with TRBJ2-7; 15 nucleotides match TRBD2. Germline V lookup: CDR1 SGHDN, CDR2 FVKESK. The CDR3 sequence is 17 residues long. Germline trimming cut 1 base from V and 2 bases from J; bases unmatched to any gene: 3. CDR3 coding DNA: TGTGCCAGCAGCCAAGGGACTAGCGGGAGGGATCCCTACGAGCAGTACTTC. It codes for CASSQGTSGRDPYEQYF.

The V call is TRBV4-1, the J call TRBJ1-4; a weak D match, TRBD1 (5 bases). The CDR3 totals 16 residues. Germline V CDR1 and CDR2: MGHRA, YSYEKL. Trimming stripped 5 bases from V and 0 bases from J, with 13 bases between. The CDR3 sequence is CASSTSGIATNEKLFF. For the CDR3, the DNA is TGCGCCAGCAGCACCTCAGGGATAGCAACTAATGAAAAACTGTTTTTT.

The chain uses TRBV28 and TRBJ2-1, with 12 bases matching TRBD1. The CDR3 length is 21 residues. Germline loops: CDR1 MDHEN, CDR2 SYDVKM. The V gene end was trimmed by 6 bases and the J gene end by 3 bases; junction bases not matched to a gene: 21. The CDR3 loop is CASSTPRVPGDRGQVYNEQFF. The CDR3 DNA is TGTGCCAGCAGCACCCCCCGCGTTCCAGGGGACAGGGGGCAGGTCTACAATGAGCAGTTCTTC.

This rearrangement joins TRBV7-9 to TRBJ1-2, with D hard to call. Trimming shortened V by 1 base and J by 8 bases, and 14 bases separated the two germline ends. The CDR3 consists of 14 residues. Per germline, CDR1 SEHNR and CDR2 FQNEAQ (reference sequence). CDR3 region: CASSLEGSMRGYTF. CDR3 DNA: TGTGCCAGCAGCTTAGAAGGTTCAATGCGAGGCTACACCTTC. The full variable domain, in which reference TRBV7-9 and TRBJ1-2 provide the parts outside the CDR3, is DTGVSQNPRHKITKRGQNVTFRCDPISEHNRLYWYRQTLGQGPEFLTYFQNEAQLEKSRLLSDRFSAERPKGSFSTLEIQRTEQGDSAMYLCASSLEGSMRGYTFGSGTRLTVV.

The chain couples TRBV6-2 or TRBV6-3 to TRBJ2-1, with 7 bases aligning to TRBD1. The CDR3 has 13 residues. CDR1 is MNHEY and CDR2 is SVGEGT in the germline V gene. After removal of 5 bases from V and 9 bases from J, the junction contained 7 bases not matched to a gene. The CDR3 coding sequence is TGTGCCAGCAGTAAGGGGGCAGGTGGTGAGCAGTTCTTC. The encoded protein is CASSKGAGGEQFF.

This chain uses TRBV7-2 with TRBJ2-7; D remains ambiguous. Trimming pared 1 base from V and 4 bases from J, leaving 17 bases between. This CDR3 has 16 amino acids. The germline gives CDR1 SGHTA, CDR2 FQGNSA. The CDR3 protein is CASSLGMVGTWYEQYF. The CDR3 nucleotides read TGTGCCAGCAGCTTAGGAATGGTCGGAACATGGTACGAGCAGTACTTC. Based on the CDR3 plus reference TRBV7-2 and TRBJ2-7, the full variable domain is GAGVSQSPSNKVTEKGKDVELRCDPISGHTALYWYRQSLGQGLEFLIYFQGNSAPDKSGLPSDRFSAERTGGSVSTLTIQRTQQEDSAVYLCASSLGMVGTWYEQYFGPGTRLTVT.

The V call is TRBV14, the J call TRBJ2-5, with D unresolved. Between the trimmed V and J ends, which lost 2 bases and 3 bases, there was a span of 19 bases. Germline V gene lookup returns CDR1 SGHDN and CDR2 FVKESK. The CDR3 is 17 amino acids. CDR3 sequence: CASSQIVANHVEETQYF. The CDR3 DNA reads TGTGCCAGCAGCCAAATCGTAGCAAACCATGTCGAAGAGACCCAGTACTTC. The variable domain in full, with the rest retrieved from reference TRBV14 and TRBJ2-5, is EAGVTQFPSHSVIEKGQTVTLRCDPISGHDNLYWYRRVMGKEIKFLLHFVKESKQDESGMPNNRFLAERTGGTYSTLKVQPAELEDSGVYFCASSQIVANHVEETQYFGPGTRLLVL.

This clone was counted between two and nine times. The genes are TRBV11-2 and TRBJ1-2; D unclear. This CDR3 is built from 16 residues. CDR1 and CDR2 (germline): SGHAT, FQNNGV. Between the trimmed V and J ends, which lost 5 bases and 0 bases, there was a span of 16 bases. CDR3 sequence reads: CASSLGFDTANYGYTF. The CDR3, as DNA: TGTGCCAGCAGCCTAGGGTTCGACACAGCTAACTATGGCTACACCTTC.

The CDR3 sequence: CASGQFTQPQHF. The CDR3 DNA reads as TGTGCCAGTGGACAGTTCACTCAGCCCCAGCATTTT. The chain carries TRBV19 and TRBJ1-5, with D possibly TRBD1 on 6 matching bases. Trimming left V 8 bases short and J 6 bases short, with 11 bases between. Per the germline V gene, CDR1 is LNHDA and CDR2 is SQIVND (reference sequence). The CDR3 spans 12 residues.

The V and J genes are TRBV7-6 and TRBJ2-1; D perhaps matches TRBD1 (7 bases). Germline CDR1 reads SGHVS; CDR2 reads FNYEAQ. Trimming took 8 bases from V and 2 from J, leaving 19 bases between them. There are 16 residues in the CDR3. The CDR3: CASAEGAGMTYNEQFF. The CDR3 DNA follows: TGTGCCAGCGCAGAGGGGGCGGGAATGACCTACAATGAGCAGTTCTTC.

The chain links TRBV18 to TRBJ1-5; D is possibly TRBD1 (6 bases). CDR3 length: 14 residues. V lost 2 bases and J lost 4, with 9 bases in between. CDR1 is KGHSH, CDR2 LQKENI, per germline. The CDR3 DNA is TGTGCCAGCTCACCATCAGGGGAGAATCAGCCCCAGCATTTT. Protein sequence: CASSPSGENQPQHF.

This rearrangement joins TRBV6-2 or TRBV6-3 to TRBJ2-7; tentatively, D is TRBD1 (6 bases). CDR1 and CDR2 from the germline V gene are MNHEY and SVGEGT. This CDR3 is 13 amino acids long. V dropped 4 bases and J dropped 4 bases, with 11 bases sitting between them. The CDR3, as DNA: TGTGCCAGCAGTTCGGGACAATCATACGAGCAGTACTTC. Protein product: CASSSGQSYEQYF.

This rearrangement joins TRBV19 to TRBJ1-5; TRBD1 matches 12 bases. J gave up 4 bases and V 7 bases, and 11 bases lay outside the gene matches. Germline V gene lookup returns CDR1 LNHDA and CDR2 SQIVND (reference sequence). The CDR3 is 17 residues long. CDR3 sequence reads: CASKPGQGAGWNQPQHF. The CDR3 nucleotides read TGTGCCAGTAAACCGGGACAGGGGGCAGGATGGAATCAGCCCCAGCATTTT.

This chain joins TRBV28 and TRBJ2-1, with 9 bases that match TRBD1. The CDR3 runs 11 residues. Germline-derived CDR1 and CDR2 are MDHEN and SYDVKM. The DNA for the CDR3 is TGTGGCCTGGGACAGGGCAATGAGCAGTTCTTC. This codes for CGLGQGNEQFF.

CDR3 residues: CASSEPKAGEKLFF. DNA of the CDR3: TGTGCCAGCAGTGAACCAAAAGCCGGGGAAAAACTGTTTTTT. The chain employs TRBV25-1 and TRBJ1-4, with unresolved D. Trimming shortened V by 2 bases and J by 8 bases, and 12 bases separated the two germline ends. The CDR3 extends over 14 amino acids. From germline, CDR1 is MGHDK and CDR2 SYGVNS.

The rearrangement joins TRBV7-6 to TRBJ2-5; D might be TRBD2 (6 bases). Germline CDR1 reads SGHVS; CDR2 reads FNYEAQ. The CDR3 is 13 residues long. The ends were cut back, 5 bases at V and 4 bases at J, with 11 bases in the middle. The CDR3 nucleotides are TGTGCCAGCAGCCCTCTAGCGCGAGAGACCCAGTACTTC. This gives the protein CASSPLARETQYF.

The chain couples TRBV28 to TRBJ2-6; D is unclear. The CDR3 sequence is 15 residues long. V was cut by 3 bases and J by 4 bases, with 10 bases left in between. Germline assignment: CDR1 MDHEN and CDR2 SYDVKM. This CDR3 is CASSLTPSGANVLTF. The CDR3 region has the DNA TGTGCCAGCAGTTTGACCCCGTCGGGGGCCAACGTCCTGACTTTC.

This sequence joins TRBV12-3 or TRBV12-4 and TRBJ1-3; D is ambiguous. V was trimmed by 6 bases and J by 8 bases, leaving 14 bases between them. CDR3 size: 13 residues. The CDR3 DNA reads TGTGCCAGCAGAAAACCCGGATGGGACACCATATATTTT. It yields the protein CASRKPGWDTIYF.

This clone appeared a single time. CDR3 in amino acids: CASSQTKPGQEYSYEQYF. CDR3 DNA sequence: TGCGCCAGCAGCCAGACTAAACCGGGACAAGAGTACTCTTACGAGCAGTACTTC. This chain connects TRBV4-1 to TRBJ2-7; tentatively, D is TRBD1 (6 bases). Deletions cut 3 bases from V and 4 bases from J, with 25 bases between. The CDR3 covers 18 residues. Germline CDR1 reads MGHRA; CDR2 reads YSYEKL.

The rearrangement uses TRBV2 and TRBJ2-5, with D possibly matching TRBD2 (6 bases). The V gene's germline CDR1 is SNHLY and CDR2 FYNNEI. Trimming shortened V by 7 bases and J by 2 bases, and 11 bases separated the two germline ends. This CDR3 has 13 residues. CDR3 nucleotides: TGTGCCAGCAATCCTAGCGAACAAGAGACCCAGTACTTC. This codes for CASNPSEQETQYF.

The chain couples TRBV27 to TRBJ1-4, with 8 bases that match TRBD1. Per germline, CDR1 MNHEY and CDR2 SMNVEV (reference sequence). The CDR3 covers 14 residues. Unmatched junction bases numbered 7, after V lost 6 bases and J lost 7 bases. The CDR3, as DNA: TGTGCCAGCAGCGCCACAACAGGGGGTGAAAAACTGTTTTTT. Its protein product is CASSATTGGEKLFF. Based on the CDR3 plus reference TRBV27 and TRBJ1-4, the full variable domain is EAQVTQNPRYLITVTGKKLTVTCSQNMNHEYMSWYRQDPGLGLRQIYYSMNVEVTDKGDVPEGYKVSRKEKRNFPLILESPSPNQTSLYFCASSATTGGEKLFFGSGTQLSVL.

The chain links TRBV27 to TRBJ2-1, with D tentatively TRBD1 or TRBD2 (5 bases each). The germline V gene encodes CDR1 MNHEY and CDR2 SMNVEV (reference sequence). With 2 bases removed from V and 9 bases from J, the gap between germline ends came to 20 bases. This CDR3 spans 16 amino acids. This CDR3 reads CASSLETGTPSAEQFF. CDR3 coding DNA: TGTGCCAGCAGTTTAGAAACCGGGACCCCAAGCGCTGAGCAGTTCTTC.

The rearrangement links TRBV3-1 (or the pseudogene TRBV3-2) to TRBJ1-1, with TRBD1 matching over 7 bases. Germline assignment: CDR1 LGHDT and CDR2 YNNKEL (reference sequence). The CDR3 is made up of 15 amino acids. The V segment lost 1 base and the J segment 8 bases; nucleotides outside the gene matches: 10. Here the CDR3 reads CASSQVPGGFSEAFF. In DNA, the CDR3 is TGTGCCAGCAGCCAAGTTCCAGGGGGATTTTCCGAAGCTTTCTTT.

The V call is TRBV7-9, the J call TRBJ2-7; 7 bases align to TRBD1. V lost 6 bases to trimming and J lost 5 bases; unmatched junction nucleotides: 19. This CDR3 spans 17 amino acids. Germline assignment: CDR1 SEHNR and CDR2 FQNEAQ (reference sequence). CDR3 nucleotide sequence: TGTGCCAGCAGAGGCCGGGACAGCTCAACTTTTTCGGACGAGCAGTACTTC. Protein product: CASRGRDSSTFSDEQYF.

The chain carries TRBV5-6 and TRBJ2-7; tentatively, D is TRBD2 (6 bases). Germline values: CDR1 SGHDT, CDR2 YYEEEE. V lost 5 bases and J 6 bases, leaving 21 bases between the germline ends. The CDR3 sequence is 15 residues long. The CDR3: CASSRGSRAVGEQYF. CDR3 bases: TGTGCCAGCAGTCGGGGGAGCAGGGCCGTGGGCGAGCAGTACTTC.

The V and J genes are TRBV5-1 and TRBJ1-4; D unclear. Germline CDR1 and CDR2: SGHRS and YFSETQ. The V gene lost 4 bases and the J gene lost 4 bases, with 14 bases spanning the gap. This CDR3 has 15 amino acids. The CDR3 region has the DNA TGCGCCAGCAGCCCGAGGATTGCGGGTAATGAAAAACTGTTTTTT. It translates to CASSPRIAGNEKLFF. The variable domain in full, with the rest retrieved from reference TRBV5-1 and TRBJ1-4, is KAGVTQTPRYLIKTRGQQVTLSCSPISGHRSVSWYQQTPGQGLQFLFEYFSETQRNKGNFPGRFSGRQFSNSRSEMNVSTLELGDSALYLCASSPRIAGNEKLFFGSGTQLSVL.

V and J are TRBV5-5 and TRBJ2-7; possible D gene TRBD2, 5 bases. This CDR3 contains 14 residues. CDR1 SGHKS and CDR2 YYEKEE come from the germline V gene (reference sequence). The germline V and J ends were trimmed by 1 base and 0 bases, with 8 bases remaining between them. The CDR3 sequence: CASSLRDYSYEQYF. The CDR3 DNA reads TGTGCCAGCAGCTTGCGAGACTACTCCTACGAGCAGTACTTC.

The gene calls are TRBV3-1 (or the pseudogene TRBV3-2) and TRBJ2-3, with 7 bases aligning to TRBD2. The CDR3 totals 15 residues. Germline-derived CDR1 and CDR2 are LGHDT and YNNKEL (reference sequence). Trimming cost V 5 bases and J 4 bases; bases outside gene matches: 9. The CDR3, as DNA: TGTGCCAGCAGCAACCTCGGGACTACCTCAGATACGCAGTATTTT. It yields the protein CASSNLGTTSDTQYF.

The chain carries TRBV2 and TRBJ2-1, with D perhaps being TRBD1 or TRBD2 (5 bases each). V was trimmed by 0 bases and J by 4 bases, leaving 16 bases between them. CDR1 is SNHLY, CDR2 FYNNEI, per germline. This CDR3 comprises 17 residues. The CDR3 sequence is CASSEAFRGVAYNEQFF. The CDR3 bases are TGTGCCAGCAGTGAAGCCTTCCGAGGGGTAGCGTACAATGAGCAGTTCTTC.

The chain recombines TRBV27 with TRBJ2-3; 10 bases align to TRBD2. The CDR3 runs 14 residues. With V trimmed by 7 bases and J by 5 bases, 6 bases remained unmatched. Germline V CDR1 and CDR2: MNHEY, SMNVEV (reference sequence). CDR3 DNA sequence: TGTGCCAGCACCACGGGACTAGCGATAGATACGCAGTATTTT. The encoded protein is CASTTGLAIDTQYF.

CDR3 nucleotide sequence: TGTGCCAGCAGCCCCGCGAACACTGAAGCTTTCTTT. This gives the protein CASSPANTEAFF. The chain carries TRBV7-9 and TRBJ1-1; D not resolved. The CDR3 sequence is 12 residues long. V lost 5 bases to trimming and J lost 1 base, with 5 bases between them. The germline CDR1 and CDR2 sequences are SEHNR and FQNEAQ (reference sequence).